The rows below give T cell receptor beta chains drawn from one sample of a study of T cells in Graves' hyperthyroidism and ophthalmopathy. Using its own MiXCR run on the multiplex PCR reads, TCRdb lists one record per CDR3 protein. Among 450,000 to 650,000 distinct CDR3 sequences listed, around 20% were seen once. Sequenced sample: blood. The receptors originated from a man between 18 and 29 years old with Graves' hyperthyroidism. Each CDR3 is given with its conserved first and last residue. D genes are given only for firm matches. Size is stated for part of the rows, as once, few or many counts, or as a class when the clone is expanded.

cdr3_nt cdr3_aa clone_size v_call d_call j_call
TGTGCCAGCAGTGAATTTACGGGAGTCGCCACCTACGAGCAGTACTTC CASSEFTGVATYEQYF . TRBV28 . TRBJ2-7
TGTGCCAGCAGCCCTACAAAGTTTCCAGGGAGGGCTGAAGCTTTCTTT CASSPTKFPGRAEAFF . TRBV6-1 . TRBJ1-1
TGTGCCAGCGGACACACCGGGGAGCTGTTTTTT CASGHTGELFF many TRBV28 . TRBJ2-2
TGTGCCAGCAGTCAACAGGGACAACTAAACACCGGGGAGCTGTTTTTT CASSQQGQLNTGELFF few TRBV12-3/TRBV12-4 . TRBJ2-2
TGCAGTGCCAAAGCCGCAAGTAGCACCTACGAGCAGTACTTC CSAKAASSTYEQYF many TRBV20-1 . TRBJ2-7
TGTGCCAGCAGTTTCAAGGGGGCTCGCCCGGGTCAGCCCCAGCATTTT CASSFKGARPGQPQHF many TRBV12-3/TRBV12-4 TRBD1 TRBJ1-5
TGTGCCAGCAGTTTACGGGGGGAGAGCACAGATACGCAGTATTTT CASSLRGESTDTQYF few TRBV12-3/TRBV12-4 TRBD2 TRBJ2-3
TGTGCCAGCAGCTTAGAGTTTTCTGAAGCTTTCTTT CASSLEFSEAFF many TRBV7-9 . TRBJ1-1
TGTGCCAGCAGTGTGGGGAGCCAGCCCCAGCATTTT CASSVGSQPQHF many TRBV6-1 . TRBJ1-5
TGTGCCAGCAGTGAACTGGACACTGAAGCTTTCTTT CASSELDTEAFF many TRBV6-1 . TRBJ1-1
TGTGCCAGCAGCTTATTACAGGCCGTGAGCGGCTATGGCTACACCTTC CASSLLQAVSGYGYTF many TRBV7-9 . TRBJ1-2
TGTGCCAGTAGTATGGACGCGGCGGGTGAAGCTTTCTTT CASSMDAAGEAFF many TRBV19 . TRBJ1-1
TGTGCCCTCAAGGATCAGCCCCAGCATTTT CALKDQPQHF many TRBV6-1 . TRBJ1-5
TGCAGTGCTCATACAGGGGAGCGGGGTAATCAGCCCCAGCATTTT CSAHTGERGNQPQHF few TRBV20-1 TRBD1 TRBJ1-5
TGTGCCGGCCCGAACTTTTCGGACACTGAAGCTTTCTTT CAGPNFSDTEAFF many TRBV30 . TRBJ1-1
TGTGCCAGCAGGGAGCCTACGTCAGGGGTGAACACTGAAGCTTTCTTT CASREPTSGVNTEAFF many TRBV6-4 . TRBJ1-1
TGTGCCGCCCGGAAGGACAGGGTTGTAGGTGAAGCTTTCTTT CAARKDRVVGEAFF many TRBV10-3 TRBD1 TRBJ1-1
TGTGCCAGCAGCTCCGGCGGGGGGTATCAGCCCCAGCATTTT CASSSGGGYQPQHF many TRBV6-1 . TRBJ1-5
TGTGCCAGCAGTTACCGGGGTAACCACTACGAGCAGTACTTC CASSYRGNHYEQYF few TRBV6-5 . TRBJ2-7
TGTGCCAGTAGTTTAACAGGGATGTACGCCGGGGAGCTGTTTTTT CASSLTGMYAGELFF many TRBV19 . TRBJ2-2
TGTGCCAGCAGTCCCGATCCGGGGGGGCGCGGAGATACGCAGTATTTT CASSPDPGGRGDTQYF . TRBV6-1 TRBD2 TRBJ2-3
TGTGCCAGCAGCTTAGTGGGGTCGGGGTCTGGATACGAGCAGTACTTC CASSLVGSGSGYEQYF . TRBV11-2 . TRBJ2-7
TGTGCCAGCAGTGAAGCCCCAGATACGCAGTATTTT CASSEAPDTQYF few TRBV2 . TRBJ2-3
TGTGCCAGCAGTTTGCTTAGACACTATAGCAATCAGCCCCAGCATTTT CASSLLRHYSNQPQHF many TRBV28 . TRBJ1-5
TGTGCCAGCAGTCTGACTTGGCAGGGGAACACTGAAGCTTTCTTT CASSLTWQGNTEAFF few TRBV28 . TRBJ1-1
TGTGCCAGCAGTGAAAATCCGGGAGGAACCTCGAAGACCCAGTACTTC CASSENPGGTSKTQYF . TRBV25-1 TRBD2 TRBJ2-5
TGTGCCAGCAGTTCTAGTGCAGATACGCAGTATTTT CASSSSADTQYF few TRBV27 . TRBJ2-3
TGTGCCAGTAGTAAGGATTGGGGGGCAGGTCAGCCCCAGCATTTT CASSKDWGAGQPQHF many TRBV19 . TRBJ1-5
TGTGCCAGCAGCCGTCGATCGCCACAGGGCCTCTCCTACGAGCAGTACTTC CASSRRSPQGLSYEQYF few TRBV3-1 . TRBJ2-7
TGTGCCAGTAGGTGGGACAGGGTGGACGGGAACACTGAAGCTTTCTTT CASRWDRVDGNTEAFF . TRBV19 TRBD1 TRBJ1-1
TGCAGTGCAGGAGGGGGCGGGAATCAGCCCCAGCATTTT CSAGGGGNQPQHF many TRBV20-1 TRBD1 TRBJ1-5
TGTGCCAGCAGTCTAGACAGGGTCGACACCGGGGAGCTGTTTTTT CASSLDRVDTGELFF . TRBV2 TRBD1 TRBJ2-2
TGTGCCAGCAGCCCCCTTGGTACGGTTCAGCCCCAGCATTTT CASSPLGTVQPQHF many TRBV6-1 . TRBJ1-5
TGCGCCAGCGGACTCCGGACAGTTGGGGACAATGAGCAGTTCTTC CASGLRTVGDNEQFF . TRBV5-1 . TRBJ2-1
TGTGCCAGCAGTCTGCGGGGCTTCAGCTACTACGAGCAGTACTTC CASSLRGFSYYEQYF many TRBV28 . TRBJ2-7
TGTGCCTGGAGTCCGCCTAAGACTGAAGCTTTCTTT CAWSPPKTEAFF . TRBV30 . TRBJ1-1
TGTGCCAGCACCCCCCGGGGGACGTTTGGCTACACCTTC CASTPRGTFGYTF many TRBV12-3/TRBV12-4 . TRBJ1-2